Sequencing of this T cell receptor (beta chain) was carried out in a study of graft-versus-host responses after intestinal transplantation. As for the study in general: Multivisceral, liver-intestinal, or isolated intestinal transplants were performed in recipients.

Whole-study findings and limits: GvH clones occurred in recipient marrow; some first appeared in ileum or blood.

V shed 1 base and J 7 bases; nucleotides not matched to a gene: 1. Germline CDR1 is SEHNR and CDR2 is FQNEAQ (reference sequence). This CDR3 comprises 15 residues. Profiling relied on immunoSEQ multiplex PCR, and the TCRdb table lists in-frame clones only, not all of them. Among fewer than 15,000 clones listed, just under 85% were seen once. As for this clone: Antigen specificity is unknown.

The material was PBMCs, obtained after intestinal transplantation. This chain connects TRBV7-9 to TRBJ2-1, with 13 bases lining up with TRBD2. This receptor was taken from a human patient who received an intestinal transplant, so some T cells may come from the graft donor. The CDR3 is CASSLGTSGSNEQFF. The CDR3 DNA reads as TGTGCCAGCAGCTTAGGGACTAGCGGGAGTAATGAGCAGTTCTTC.